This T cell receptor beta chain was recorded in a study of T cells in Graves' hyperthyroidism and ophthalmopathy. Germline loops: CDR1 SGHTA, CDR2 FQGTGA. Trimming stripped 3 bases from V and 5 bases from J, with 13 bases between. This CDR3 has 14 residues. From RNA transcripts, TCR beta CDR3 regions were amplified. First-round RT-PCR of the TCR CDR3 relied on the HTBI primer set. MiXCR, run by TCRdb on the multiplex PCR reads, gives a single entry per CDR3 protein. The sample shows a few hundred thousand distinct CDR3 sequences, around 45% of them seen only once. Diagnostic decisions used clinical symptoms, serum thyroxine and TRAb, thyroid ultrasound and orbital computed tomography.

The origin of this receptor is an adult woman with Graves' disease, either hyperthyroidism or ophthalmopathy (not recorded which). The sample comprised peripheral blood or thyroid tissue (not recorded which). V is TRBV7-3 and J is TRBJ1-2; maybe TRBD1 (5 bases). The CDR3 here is CASSFDAGGYGYTF. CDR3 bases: TGTGCCAGCAGCTTTGACGCTGGGGGTTATGGCTACACCTTC.